The 12 T cell receptor beta chains below all came from one sample that was sequenced in a study of T cells in Graves' hyperthyroidism and ophthalmopathy. The investigators amplified TCR beta CDR3 regions from RNA transcripts. First-round RT-PCR of the TCR CDR3 relied on the HTBI primer set. TCRdb analysed the multiplex PCR reads with MiXCR anew, one entry per CDR3 protein. This repertoire shows more than 350,000 distinct CDR3 sequences, roughly 15% found once; its top ten account for around a third. The material sequenced was blood. The receptors were gathered from a woman in her 30s with Graves' hyperthyroidism that later progressed to Graves' ophthalmopathy.

Details on this clonotype: It may be a read error: a sequence one base away is much more abundant. The rearrangement links TRBV12-3 or TRBV12-4 to TRBJ2-7; 7 positions agree with TRBD1. The end of the DNA fits TRBJ2-1 better, so the J call may be wrong. The length of the CDR3 is 12 residues. CDR3 in amino acids: CASGQASYEQFF. In DNA form, the CDR3 reads TGTGCCAGCGGACAGGCATCCTACGAGCAGTTCTTC.

This clonotype occurred many times. The chain carries TRBV6-5 and TRBJ1-1, with 8 nucleotides matching TRBD1. The length of the CDR3 is 16 residues. J gave up 7 bases and V 0 bases, and 10 bases lay outside the gene matches. Germline V gene sequence: CDR1 MNHEY, CDR2 SVGAGI. The CDR3: CASSYSGRGRGGEAFF. The CDR3 DNA sequence: TGTGCCAGCAGTTACTCGGGCAGGGGGCGCGGGGGTGAAGCTTTCTTT.

In this sample, this clonotype turned up a few times. V usage is TRBV7-9 and J usage is TRBJ2-1; TRBD2 is a possible D gene (6 bases). Trimming removed 2 bases at V and 1 base at J, with 9 bases between. The CDR3 is made up of 15 amino acids. Germline V gene data show CDR1 as SEHNR and CDR2 as FQNEAQ (reference sequence). The CDR3 region has the DNA TGTGCCAGCAGCTTACGTCGGGGGTCCTACAATGAGCAGTTCTTC. This codes for CASSLRRGSYNEQFF.

The rearrangement joins TRBV19 to TRBJ1-4; D may be TRBD1 (6 bases). CDR1 is LNHDA, CDR2 SQIVND, per germline (reference sequence). This CDR3 is 16 amino acids long. V was pared by 6 bases and J by 8 bases, with 22 bases between. Here the CDR3 DNA reads TGTGCCAGTAGCGAAAGGAGAAGACAGGCTGGAGAAAAACTGTTTTTT. As protein: CASSERRRQAGEKLFF.

At least ten counts were recorded for this clonotype. This chain links TRBV12-3 or TRBV12-4 with TRBJ1-4; D unclear. The CDR3 consists of 13 residues. V lost 2 bases to trimming and J lost 5 bases, with 6 bases between them. This CDR3 reads CASSLLQNEKLFF. The CDR3, as DNA: TGTGCCAGCAGTTTACTACAGAATGAAAAACTGTTTTTT.

The chain is built from TRBV5-1 and TRBJ1-2, with 7 bases identical to TRBD1. J lost 7 bases, V lost 6 bases, and 27 bases had no gene match. The germline CDR1 and CDR2 sequences are SGHRS and YFSETQ. The CDR3 spans 19 residues. The CDR3, as DNA: TGCGCCAGCACCGGTAACCCTCGACAGGGTAAAGGGTTCGACTTTGGCTACACCTTC. This encodes CASTGNPRQGKGFDFGYTF.

This clonotype was counted at least ten times. V gene TRBV19 combines with J gene TRBJ1-1, with a weak D call TRBD1 (5 bases). The length of the CDR3 is 13 residues. Trimming stripped 3 bases from V and 3 bases from J, with 8 bases between. Per germline, CDR1 LNHDA and CDR2 SQIVND (reference sequence). CDR3 amino acids: CASSIREHTEAFF. The CDR3 nucleotides are TGTGCCAGTAGTATCAGGGAGCACACTGAAGCTTTCTTT.

The chain combines TRBV5-1 with TRBJ2-2, with TRBD1 matching 8 bases. The length of the CDR3 is 14 residues. After removal of 7 bases from V and 1 base from J, the junction contained 3 bases not matched to a gene. Germline-derived CDR1 and CDR2 are SGHRS and YFSETQ. The CDR3 region has the DNA TGCGCCAGCGGGACAGGCGAGAACACCGGGGAGCTGTTTTTT. Protein product: CASGTGENTGELFF. The entire variable domain, with the rest obtained from reference TRBV5-1 and TRBJ2-2, is as follows: KAGVTQTPRYLIKTRGQQVTLSCSPISGHRSVSWYQQTPGQGLQFLFEYFSETQRNKGNFPGRFSGRQFSNSRSEMNVSTLELGDSALYLCASGTGENTGELFFGEGSRLTVL.

Many counts were recorded for this clonotype. The CDR3 region is CATSRIPAGLYGYTF. The CDR3 nucleotides are TGTGCCACCAGCAGAATCCCCGCAGGGCTCTATGGCTACACCTTC. The chain combines TRBV15 with TRBJ1-2; possible D gene TRBD1, 5 bases. V lost 2 bases and J lost 4, with 14 bases in between. Germline assignment: CDR1 LNHNV and CDR2 YYDKDF (reference sequence). The length of the CDR3 is 15 residues. Combining the CDR3 with reference TRBV15 and TRBJ1-2 gives the whole variable domain DAMVIQNPRYQVTQFGKPVTLSCSQTLNHNVMYWYQQKSSQAPKLLFHYYDKDFNNEADTPDNFQSRRPNTSFCFLDIRSPGLGDTAMYLCATSRIPAGLYGYTFGSGTRLTVV.

This clonotype was detected many times. The chain uses TRBV7-8 and TRBJ1-1; D is possibly TRBD1 (5 bases). V lost 1 base and J lost 4, with 13 bases in between. The CDR3 runs 15 residues. Looked up from germline, CDR1 is SGHVS and CDR2 is FQNEAQ. The CDR3 region is CASSLGDPVSTEAFF. DNA for the CDR3: TGTGCCAGCAGCTTAGGGGACCCGGTGAGCACTGAAGCTTTCTTT.

In its sample, this clonotype was seen many times. In DNA, the CDR3 is TGTGCCAGCAGGAAACAGGGAGGACAGCCCCAGCATTTT. Translated: CASRKQGGQPQHF. The J gene is TRBJ1-5, the V gene TRBV27; D might be TRBD1 (6 bases). The CDR3 consists of 13 residues. The V end lost 6 bases, the J end lost 7 bases, and 13 bases lay between the germline ends. Germline CDR1 MNHEY, CDR2 SMNVEV (reference sequence).

In this sample, this clonotype turned up many times. V usage is TRBV10-3 and J usage is TRBJ2-2; perhaps TRBD1 as D (5 bases). Germline loops: CDR1 ENHRY, CDR2 SYGVKD. Trimming removed 6 bases from V and 2 bases from J, with 13 bases in between. This CDR3 region has 15 residues. This chain's CDR3 is CAIRWTSSNTGELFF. The CDR3 nucleotides read TGTGCCATCAGATGGACATCCTCAAACACCGGGGAGCTGTTTTTT.